The 13 T cell receptor beta chains listed next were all sequenced from one sample in a study of identical twins. TCRdb reanalysed the 5' RACE reads using MiXCR and keeps one entry per CDR3 protein. There are 470,000 or so distinct CDR3 sequences in the sample; around 24% occur only once, and around 3% lies in the top ten. This sample was also put to use in a study of T cells expressing NK-cell markers.

The specimen sequenced was CD4+ T cells sorted from blood. These receptors all come from a woman aged 18-30 years in good health.

The chain employs TRBV6-2 or TRBV6-3 and TRBJ2-1; 8 bases align to TRBD2. CDR1 is MNHEY, CDR2 SVGEGT, per germline. The CDR3 runs to 20 residues. Trimming removed 0 bases from V and 5 bases from J; junction bases left unmatched: 18. The CDR3: CASSYSLLKRLAKRNNEQFF. Here the CDR3 DNA reads TGTGCCAGCAGTTACTCTCTCCTTAAAAGACTAGCGAAGAGGAACAATGAGCAGTTCTTC.

In its sample, this clonotype was seen a few times. The chain couples TRBV3-1 to TRBJ1-1, with unresolved D. This CDR3 is built from 13 residues. Germline V gene lookup returns CDR1 LGHDT and CDR2 YNNKEL (reference sequence). V was pared by 1 base and J by 8 bases, with 11 bases between. CDR3 in DNA: TGTGCCAGCAGCCAAGTGAGATCGGGCGAAGCTTTCTTT. Its protein product is CASSQVRSGEAFF.

The chain carries TRBV5-4 and TRBJ2-1, with TRBD1 identical over 9 bases. The germline CDR1 and CDR2 sequences are SGHNT and YYREEE (reference sequence). The CDR3 length is 17 residues. J gave up 6 bases and V 4 bases, and 14 bases lay outside the gene matches. In DNA form, the CDR3 reads TGTGCCAGCAGCCCAACTAACAGGGGGCGACTGTCCAATGAGCAGTTCTTC. Translated: CASSPTNRGRLSNEQFF.

The chain is built from TRBV3-1 and TRBJ2-2; a possible D gene is TRBD1 (5 bases). The CDR3 runs 13 residues. Germline CDR1 and CDR2: LGHDT and YNNKEL (reference sequence). Trimming took off 0 bases at V and 8 bases at J, with 7 bases between the two ends. CDR3 DNA: TGTGCCAGCAGCCAAGACTACAGGGGGGAGCTGTTTTTT. Translated: CASSQDYRGELFF.

This clonotype showed up just a few times. The chain carries TRBV7-2 and TRBJ2-7; D possibly uses TRBD1 or TRBD2 (5 bases each). Looked up from germline, CDR1 is SGHTA and CDR2 is FQGNSA. Between the trimmed V and J ends, which lost 2 bases and 5 bases, there was a span of 16 bases. CDR3 length: 15 amino acids. The CDR3 bases are TGTGCCAGCAGCTTAACCGTATCGGGGACGAACGAGCAGTACTTC. This sequence encodes CASSLTVSGTNEQYF.

This clonotype has a handful of counts. This chain connects TRBV12-3 or TRBV12-4 to TRBJ2-6; no definite D call. Trimming took off 7 bases at V and 2 bases at J, with 9 bases between the two ends. This CDR3 spans 14 amino acids. CDR3 sequence (DNA): TGTGCCAGCACCCGTCGCCCTGGGGCCAACGTCCTGACTTTC. It codes for CASTRRPGANVLTF.

The gene calls are TRBV20-1 and TRBJ1-1, with D unclear. V lost 5 bases and J lost 0, with 10 bases in between. CDR1 and CDR2 from the germline V gene are DFQATT and SNEGSKA (reference sequence). The CDR3 has 13 amino acids. The CDR3 reads CSASRDLNTEAFF. In DNA, the CDR3 is TGCAGTGCTTCCCGGGATTTGAACACTGAAGCTTTCTTT.

The sample holds a few counts of this clonotype. V is TRBV18 and J is TRBJ2-5; D not certain. Germline V gene lookup returns CDR1 KGHSH and CDR2 LQKENI. The CDR3 loop spans 13 amino acids. With 3 bases removed from V and 2 bases from J, the gap between germline ends came to 7 bases. As DNA, the CDR3 is TGTGCCAGCTCACCCGGCAGACAAGAGACCCAGTACTTC. Translation: CASSPGRQETQYF. Filled out from reference TRBV18 and TRBJ2-5, the complete variable domain reads NAGVMQNPRHLVRRRGQEARLRCSPMKGHSHVYWYRQLPEEGLKFMVYLQKENIIDESGMPKERFSAEFPKEGPSILRIQQVVRGDSAAYFCASSPGRQETQYFGPGTRLLVL.

This clonotype was found a few times. V usage is TRBV6-5 and J usage is TRBJ2-1, with TRBD1 identical over 7 bases. J lost 15 bases, V lost 4 bases, and 9 bases had no gene match. Germline assignment: CDR1 MNHEY and CDR2 SVGAGI. The length of the CDR3 is 12 residues. The DNA for the CDR3 is TGTGCCAGCAGTTCATCGCCGGGACAGAGGTTCTTC. Residues: CASSSSPGQRFF.

CDR3 in amino acids: CSARDTSGTVSTDTQYF. DNA for the CDR3: TGCAGTGCTAGAGATACCTCCGGGACGGTGAGCACAGATACGCAGTATTTT. The chain has TRBV20-1 and TRBJ2-3; D might be TRBD1 or TRBD2, each matching 5 bases. Germline-derived CDR1 and CDR2 are DFQATT and SNEGSKA (reference sequence). V was clipped by 0 bases and J by 0 bases, with 16 bases between them. The CDR3 has 17 residues.

CDR3 coding DNA: TGTGCCAGCACTAAAGGGACAGCCTACGAGCAGTACTTC. It specifies CASTKGTAYEQYF. V gene TRBV2 combines with J gene TRBJ2-7; 7 bases line up with TRBD1. The CDR3 is 13 amino acids. CDR1 SNHLY and CDR2 FYNNEI come from the germline V gene. Unmatched junction bases numbered 5, after V lost 7 bases and J lost 2 bases.

This chain uses TRBV6-1 with TRBJ1-5; D gene uncertain. Germline CDR1 MNHNS, CDR2 SASEGT. Trimming left V 6 bases short and J 0 bases short, with 9 bases between. The CDR3 is made up of 14 amino acids. CDR3 protein: CASSSGNSNQPQHF. Written as DNA, the CDR3 is TGTGCCAGCAGCTCCGGCAATAGCAATCAGCCCCAGCATTTT.

The chain is built from TRBV6-5 and TRBJ2-7, with D tentatively TRBD1 (5 bases). CDR1 and CDR2 from the germline V gene are MNHEY and SVGAGI. V was trimmed by 2 bases and J by 0 bases, leaving 11 bases between them. CDR3 size: 15 residues. CDR3 DNA: TGTGCCAGCAGTTACGGGCAGGGCATCTCCTACGAGCAGTACTTC. Translating gives CASSYGQGISYEQYF.